This T cell receptor beta chain originates from a study of OX40 agonist ivuxolimab in advanced cancers. Study context: Participants, roughly 81% male, averaged approximately 65 years of age, ranging from roughly 23 to 90.

Measured with immunoSEQ multiplex PCR; TCRdb has only the in-frame clones, and not every one. The sample lists some 82,000 clones, around 94% seen once, with roughly 11% in the top ten. Note on this clone: The antigen is unknown.

Study outcomes and limitations: Relative to CD4+ cells, CD8+ T cells on average had more expanded clones.

V dropped 1 base and J dropped 1; count of bases not matched to a gene: 3. The CDR3 spans 17 residues. CDR1 and CDR2 from the germline V gene are MGHRA and YSYEKL. The receptor was derived from an adult with an advanced solid tumor such as melanoma, head and neck, liver or kidney cancer. The starting material was CD4+ or CD8+ T cells sorted from blood, obtained in a trial of the OX40 agonist ivuxolimab. The rearrangement joins TRBV4-1 to TRBJ2-1; 11 bases line up with TRBD1. CDR3 nucleotide sequence: TGCGCCAGCAGCCAAGCCGGACAGGGGGCTTCCTACAATGAGCAGTTCTTC. It translates to CASSQAGQGASYNEQFF.